This entry concerns a single T cell receptor beta chain. Ages ranged from roughly 18 to 100 years, with residence in around 24 US areas. Cohorts were assigned according to the clinical history that participants reported. CDR1 and CDR2 (germline): SGHRS, YFSETQ. The CDR3 runs 16 residues. The ends were cut back, 4 bases at V and 1 base at J, with 17 bases in the middle. Data came from immunoSEQ multiplex PCR; TCRdb stores just in-frame clones and leaves some out. The table records 150,000 to 200,000 clones, about nine tenths of them present only once. The entry originates in a study of blood T cell repertoires in COVID-19. At the level of the study: There were acute and convalescent COVID-19 samples, and they came from the United States, Italy and Spain. In each case, the material was cDNA or gDNA derived from T cells, B-cell-depleted T cells, or PBMCs.

Sequences were obtained from PBMCs or T cells enriched from blood (not recorded which). The V and J genes are TRBV5-1 and TRBJ1-1; D is ambiguous. This receptor was obtained from a woman aged 18 to 35 who had recovered from COVID-19. The CDR3, as DNA: TGCGCCAGCAGCCCGGGAGGTAGTCGCTGGAACACTGAAGCTTTCTTT. This gives the protein CASSPGGSRWNTEAFF. Drawing the rest from reference TRBV5-1 and TRBJ1-1, the complete variable domain is KAGVTQTPRYLIKTRGQQVTLSCSPISGHRSVSWYQQTPGQGLQFLFEYFSETQRNKGNFPGRFSGRQFSNSRSEMNVSTLELGDSALYLCASSPGGSRWNTEAFFGQGTRLTVV.